A selection of T cell receptor beta chains follows, all from one sample in a study of T cells of healthy individuals. TCRdb itself ran the 5' RACE reads through MiXCR, one entry per CDR3 protein. The table lists around 100,000 distinct CDR3 sequences, 15% to 20% of them singletons, with around 6.5% in the top ten. Receptors were obtained from a human donor in good health. Both conserved end residues are trimmed from each CDR3.

j_gene: TRBJ2-3
v_gene: TRBV7-9
CDR3aa: ASSNSRTGRVDTQY

j_gene: TRBJ2-7
v_gene: TRBV5-6
CDR3aa: ASSFGGTTYEQY

j_gene: TRBJ2-1
v_gene: TRBV20-1
CDR3aa: SATLAGVPNEQF

j_gene: TRBJ1-2
v_gene: TRBV6-1
CDR3aa: ASSETGGRGYT

j_gene: TRBJ2-1
v_gene: TRBV20-1
CDR3aa: SAPDFASSYNEQF

j_gene: TRBJ1-2
v_gene: TRBV29-1
CDR3aa: SVTGGGYGYT

j_gene: TRBJ2-7
v_gene: TRBV7-6
CDR3aa: ASSPFSGTSYEQY

j_gene: TRBJ2-5
v_gene: TRBV7-2
CDR3aa: ASSRGQMQETQY

j_gene: TRBJ2-3
v_gene: TRBV4-3
CDR3aa: ASSQDALPEADTQY

j_gene: TRBJ1-1
v_gene: TRBV18
CDR3aa: ASSPENTEAF

j_gene: TRBJ2-6
v_gene: TRBV27
CDR3aa: ASSLSQGQGAPGANVLT

j_gene: TRBJ2-2
v_gene: TRBV24-1
CDR3aa: ATSDFTGTGFSGELF

j_gene: TRBJ2-7
v_gene: TRBV19
CDR3aa: ATRGIGHEQY

j_gene: TRBJ2-1
v_gene: TRBV2
CDR3aa: ASSPLAGEGRRF

j_gene: TRBJ1-5
v_gene: TRBV9
CDR3aa: ASSPSPGQPQH

j_gene: TRBJ1-1
v_gene: TRBV20-1
CDR3aa: SARGAGQGIMNTEAF

j_gene: TRBJ2-1
v_gene: TRBV4-1
CDR3aa: ASSQGQGLSYNEQF

j_gene: TRBJ2-1
v_gene: TRBV2
CDR3aa: ASSGTGGGLGGYNEQF

j_gene: TRBJ2-3
v_gene: TRBV29-1
CDR3aa: SVVGTGASDTQY

j_gene: TRBJ2-7
v_gene: TRBV30
CDR3aa: AWSVLGGGDEQY

j_gene: TRBJ2-7
v_gene: TRBV6-2/TRBV6-3
CDR3aa: ASSSRDRAAQY

j_gene: TRBJ1-1
v_gene: TRBV28
CDR3aa: ASRSWWGISNTEAF

j_gene: TRBJ2-1
v_gene: TRBV4-2
CDR3aa: ASSLPEERFSSYNEQF

j_gene: TRBJ2-2
v_gene: TRBV2
CDR3aa: ASKGQTNTGELF

j_gene: TRBJ2-7
v_gene: TRBV5-4
CDR3aa: ASSLDLTYEQY

j_gene: TRBJ1-4
v_gene: TRBV20-1
CDR3aa: SARGRDVREKLF

j_gene: TRBJ1-5
v_gene: TRBV6-5
CDR3aa: ASSPQGLVDQPQH

j_gene: TRBJ2-5
v_gene: TRBV3-1
CDR3aa: ASSLRIGQGGTQY

j_gene: TRBJ1-3
v_gene: TRBV12-3/TRBV12-4
CDR3aa: ASKEGLNTIY

j_gene: TRBJ2-2
v_gene: TRBV6-5
CDR3aa: ASSYLSPGQVPGELF

j_gene: TRBJ1-3
v_gene: TRBV7-2
CDR3aa: ASSPSPRNTIY

j_gene: TRBJ2-6
v_gene: TRBV6-2/TRBV6-3
CDR3aa: ASSWGSRAGGANVLT

j_gene: TRBJ2-2
v_gene: TRBV12-3/TRBV12-4
CDR3aa: ASSFPGELF

j_gene: TRBJ2-5
v_gene: TRBV12-3/TRBV12-4
CDR3aa: ASTLLGAETQY

j_gene: TRBJ2-1
v_gene: TRBV6-2/TRBV6-3
CDR3aa: ASTFLSGAEEF

j_gene: TRBJ1-3
v_gene: TRBV28
CDR3aa: AGRWTGHDTIY

j_gene: TRBJ1-2
v_gene: TRBV30
CDR3aa: AGVARAEGNYGYT

j_gene: TRBJ2-5
v_gene: TRBV29-1
CDR3aa: SVANTQETQY

j_gene: TRBJ2-7
v_gene: TRBV6-5
CDR3aa: ASSRDSRRYEQY

j_gene: TRBJ1-5
v_gene: TRBV5-8
CDR3aa: ASSLAGFRAPQH

j_gene: TRBJ2-3
v_gene: TRBV7-9
CDR3aa: ASSLRDFSDTQY

j_gene: TRBJ1-4
v_gene: TRBV6-5
CDR3aa: ASSPLREGKLF

j_gene: TRBJ2-5
v_gene: TRBV4-1
CDR3aa: ASSQKIGRDPRGTQY

j_gene: TRBJ2-2
v_gene: TRBV23-1
CDR3aa: ASPLKSVRALRDTNTGELF

j_gene: TRBJ2-6
v_gene: TRBV28
CDR3aa: ASSFEHSGANVLT

j_gene: TRBJ2-7
v_gene: TRBV6-5
CDR3aa: ASSYSKAGGYHEQY

j_gene: TRBJ2-1
v_gene: TRBV14
CDR3aa: ASSPQGGGTEQF

j_gene: TRBJ1-1
v_gene: TRBV20-1
CDR3aa: SARVQPNTEAF

j_gene: TRBJ2-1
v_gene: TRBV4-1
CDR3aa: ASSQEEGQRYNEQF

j_gene: TRBJ2-1
v_gene: TRBV12-3/TRBV12-4
CDR3aa: ASSPGTSGPNEQF

j_gene: TRBJ2-1
v_gene: TRBV5-1
CDR3aa: ASSNRDRGGNEQF

j_gene: TRBJ2-3
v_gene: TRBV24-1
CDR3aa: AIGGRLTDTQY

j_gene: TRBJ2-6
v_gene: TRBV12-3/TRBV12-4
CDR3aa: ASSLTGGGANVLT